These 9 T cell receptor beta chains came from one sample sequenced in a study of CD8 T cells in Susac syndrome. It was with random hexamers that roughly 0.45 to 1 ug RNA was reverse transcribed. One entry per CDR3 protein, called by TCRdb with MiXCR from the immunoSEQ multiplex PCR reads. The sample records under 200,000 distinct CDR3 sequences, more than 90% being singletons. Sequencing used CD4+ T cells from PBMCs. The receptors shown here come from a human donor in good health.

The CDR3 here is CSTTEIINYGYTF. CDR3 in DNA: TGCAGCACGACGGAGATAATCAACTATGGCTACACCTTC. V and J are TRBV29-1 and TRBJ1-2; D gene unclear. Between the trimmed V and J ends, which lost 8 bases and 2 bases, there was a span of 15 bases. This CDR3 has 13 residues. Germline loops: CDR1 SQVTM, CDR2 ANQGSEA. Complete variable domain (other parts from reference TRBV29-1 and TRBJ1-2): SAVISQKPSRDICQRGTSLTIQCQVDSQVTMMFWYRQQPGQSLTLIATANQGSEATYESGFVIDKFPISRPNLTFSTLTVSNMSPEDSSIYLCSTTEIINYGYTFGSGTRLTVV.

The chain uses TRBV12-3 or TRBV12-4 and TRBJ2-5; 8 bases are shared with TRBD2. The CDR3 is 14 residues long. V dropped 6 bases and J dropped 5; count of bases not matched to a gene: 8. The CDR3 region is CASSRTGTSETQYF. Here the CDR3 DNA reads TGTGCCAGCAGCAGGACCGGGACTAGTGAGACCCAGTACTTC.

The V call is TRBV20-1, the J call TRBJ1-6, with 9 bases aligning to TRBD1. Losses at the gene ends were 3 bases for V and 7 bases for J; bases not matched to a gene: 7. The germline V gene encodes CDR1 DFQATT and CDR2 SNEGSKA (reference sequence). CDR3 length: 15 residues. CDR3 sequence (DNA): TGCAGTGCTAGGGGACAGGGTCTGGGCAATTCACCCCTCCACTTT. Its translation is CSARGQGLGNSPLHF.

The gene calls are TRBV20-1 and TRBJ1-1; D gene unclear. Trimming left V 5 bases short and J 1 base short, with 8 bases between. The germline V gene has CDR1 DFQATT and CDR2 SNEGSKA (reference sequence). The CDR3 contains 12 residues. The CDR3 loop is CSAVDPNTEAFF. The CDR3 DNA follows: TGCAGTGCTGTCGACCCGAACACTGAAGCTTTCTTT.

J is TRBJ1-1 and V is TRBV30; no reliable D call. Trimming removed 4 bases at V and 0 bases at J, with 9 bases between. The germline gives CDR1 GTSNPN, CDR2 SVGIG (reference sequence). This CDR3 is 13 amino acids long. The CDR3: CAWISRLNTEAFF. The DNA for the CDR3 is TGTGCCTGGATTAGTAGGCTGAACACTGAAGCTTTCTTT.

The CDR3 here is CASSPTSGGEETQYF. The CDR3 DNA reads TGTGCCAGCAGCCCTACTAGCGGGGGGGAAGAGACCCAGTACTTC. The rearrangement joins TRBV13 to TRBJ2-5, with TRBD2 matching over 13 bases. The CDR3 extends over 15 amino acids. J was trimmed by 3 bases and V by 5 bases; bases with no gene match: 3. Germline loops: CDR1 PRHDT, CDR2 FYEKMQ (reference sequence).

This sequence joins TRBV5-6 and TRBJ1-2; 7 nucleotides align to TRBD1. CDR3 length equals 15 residues. In germline, CDR1 is SGHDT, CDR2 YYEEEE. The V gene end was trimmed by 1 base and the J gene end by 1 base; junction bases not matched to a gene: 4. The CDR3 reads CASSLRDSLNYGYTF. For the CDR3, the DNA is TGTGCCAGCAGCTTGCGGGACAGCCTTAACTATGGCTACACCTTC. Based on the CDR3 plus reference TRBV5-6 and TRBJ1-2, the full variable domain is DAGVTQSPTHLIKTRGQQVTLRCSPKSGHDTVSWYQQALGQGPQFIFQYYEEEERQRGNFPDRFSGHQFPNYSSELNVNALLLGDSALYLCASSLRDSLNYGYTFGSGTRLTVV.

This chain uses TRBV20-1 with TRBJ2-1; 11 positions agree with TRBD1. With V trimmed by 1 base and J by 5 bases, 4 bases remained unmatched. CDR1 is DFQATT, CDR2 SNEGSKA, per germline (reference sequence). This CDR3 is 15 amino acids long. The chain's CDR3 is CSARAMGQGDNEQFF. The DNA for the CDR3 is TGCAGTGCTAGAGCCATGGGACAGGGGGACAATGAGCAGTTCTTC.

The genes are TRBV10-2 and TRBJ2-1; D is ambiguous. This CDR3 contains 15 residues. V was clipped by 3 bases and J by 0 bases, with 9 bases between them. From germline, CDR1 is WSHSY and CDR2 SAAADI. DNA of the CDR3: TGCGCCAGCAGTGAAGCCATCAGCTCCTACAATGAGCAGTTCTTC. Protein product: CASSEAISSYNEQFF.